This note documents a single T cell receptor (beta chain) sequence. With a much larger clone just one base away, this may be a read error. This specimen belongs to a study of blood T cells in healthy people across ages. Germline assignment: CDR1 SGHRS and CDR2 YFSETQ. The CDR3 spans 13 residues. V shed 1 base and J shed 6 bases, with 10 bases lying between them. A sample-barcoded 5' primer and a J-beta primer mix were used in a second PCR of about 6 to 12 cycles. TCRdb used MiXCR to reprocess the 5' RACE reads, holding one entry per CDR3 protein. The table includes 800,000 to 950,000 distinct CDR3 sequences, 25% to 35% detected once. The same sample was also studied in work on T cells of mothers and their children.

V gene TRBV5-1 combines with J gene TRBJ2-5; D gene unclear. The sequence derives from a woman in her thirties or forties in good health. Input material: blood. DNA for the CDR3: TGCGCCAGCAGCTTGACCAGTGACCAGACCCAGTACTTC. Amino acids: CASSLTSDQTQYF.